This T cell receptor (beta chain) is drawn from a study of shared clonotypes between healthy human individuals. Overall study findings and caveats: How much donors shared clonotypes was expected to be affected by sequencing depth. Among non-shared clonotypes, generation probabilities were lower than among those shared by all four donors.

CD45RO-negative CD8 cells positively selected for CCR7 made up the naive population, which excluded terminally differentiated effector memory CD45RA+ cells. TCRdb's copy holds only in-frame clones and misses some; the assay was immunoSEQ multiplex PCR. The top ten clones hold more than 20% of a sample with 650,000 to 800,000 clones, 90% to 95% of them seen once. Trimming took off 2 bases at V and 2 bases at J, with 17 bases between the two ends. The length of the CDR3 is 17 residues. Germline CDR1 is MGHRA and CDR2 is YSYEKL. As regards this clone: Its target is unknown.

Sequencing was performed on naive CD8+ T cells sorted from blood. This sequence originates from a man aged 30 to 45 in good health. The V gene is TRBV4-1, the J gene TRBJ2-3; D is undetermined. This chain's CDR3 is CASSQSFRTAVTDTQYF. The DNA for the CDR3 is TGCGCCAGCAGCCAAAGCTTTCGGACGGCTGTCACAGATACGCAGTATTTT.